This is a list of T cell receptor beta chains from one sample in a study of cytomegalovirus exposure and HLA in healthy donors. Clones were sequenced by immunoSEQ multiplex PCR, and TCRdb holds only the in-frame ones, with some missing. The data contain approximately 50,000 clones, around 50% of them singletons. Sequencing input: PBMCs. These receptors all come from a human donor in good health. The conserved cysteine and the conserved F or W are not part of the CDR3 here.

v_call cdr3_aa
TRBV27 ASSPQTSTNEKLF
TRBV5-6 ASSLEGAGGEKLF
TRBV9 ASSYGQGAGELF
TRBV4-2 ASSQRGKTYEQY
TRBV30 AWSVQDTQY
TRBV5-1 ASSLGAGGTEAF
TRBV5-1 ASSLTSGGPVEQF
TRBV7-2 ASSSPVSPLH
TRBV27 ASTPQGLRPQH
TRBV18 ASSPTALNTEAF
TRBV6-1 ASSLHRGGGSEAF
TRBV27 ASGIGYGRGGREQF
TRBV19 ASENQGTMNTEAF
TRBV23-1 ASSQDRASGNTIY
TRBV5-1 ASSLSATEGGYT
TRBV2 ASSSALLAGSPNEQF
TRBV4-1 ASSPVRGEDTEAF
TRBV5-1 ASSLSGSGQETQY
TRBV6-5 ASSAAGGTYEQY
TRBV7-2 ASSLSRRDEQY
TRBV18 ASSPGTGTNTEAF
TRBV11-2 ASSPSGNTEAF
TRBV6-5 ASRTGQGIGETQY
TRBV6-6 ASSTGQGGTEAF
TRBV4-3 ASSHTSGSSNYGYT
TRBV2 ASSETQRGEKLF
TRBV7-9 ASSHGQGPEQY
TRBV2 ASRETGGNTEAF
TRBV11-2 ASSLGEGLSTEAF
TRBV7-6 ASSLEAQGTEAF